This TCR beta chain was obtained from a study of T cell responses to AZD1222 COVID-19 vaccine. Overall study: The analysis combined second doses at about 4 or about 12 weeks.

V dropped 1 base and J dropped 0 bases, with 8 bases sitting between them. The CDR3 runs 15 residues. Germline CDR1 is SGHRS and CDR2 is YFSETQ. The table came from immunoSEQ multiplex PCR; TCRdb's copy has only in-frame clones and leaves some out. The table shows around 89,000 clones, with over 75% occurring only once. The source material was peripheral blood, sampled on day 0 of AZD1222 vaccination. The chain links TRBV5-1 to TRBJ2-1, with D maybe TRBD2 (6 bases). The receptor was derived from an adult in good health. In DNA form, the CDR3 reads TGCGCCAGCAGCTTGTTAGCGGACTCCTACAATGAGCAGTTCTTC. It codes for CASSLLADSYNEQFF.